Below, one T cell receptor (beta chain) is given with its context. Its antigen is not identified. Through Arm-PCR of CDR3 regions and iRepertoire HTBI primers, TCR beta libraries were built. As processed by the authors: Identified segments across samples numbered 55 to 70 TRBV and 14 to 15 TRBJ. TCRdb re-called the multiplex PCR reads with MiXCR, one entry per CDR3 protein. Clone size and V and J calls follow TCRdb, not the original study. Of 350,000 to 450,000 distinct CDR3 sequences in the sample, approximately 22% were seen once. Specified time point: persistent/refractory GD, antithyroid drugs over 5 years with positive TRAb. After RNA was extracted from PBMCs, the TCR library was made from it. This sample is drawn from a study of regulatory T cells in long-lasting Graves disease. Study information: Persistent cases took antithyroid drugs over 5 years and stayed TSH receptor antibody positive.

Whole-study results and caveats: Accuracy may have suffered from the small sample size. Segments TRBV28, TRBJ1-2 and TRBJ2-5 showed preferential usage in persistent disease.

The CDR3 length is 14 residues. With 5 bases clipped from V and 10 bases from J, the junction kept 8 bases outside the gene matches. CDR1 is MNHNS, CDR2 SASEGT, per germline. The sequence was collected from a female donor with Graves disease. The chain couples TRBV6-1 to TRBJ1-6; TRBD1 matches 7 bases. Source: peripheral blood mononuclear cells (PBMCs), taken when the disease was refractory, from a patient treated with antithyroid drugs. The CDR3 sequence is CASSPLTGNSPLHF. The DNA for the CDR3 is TGTGCCAGCAGTCCCCTGACAGGGAACTCACCCCTCCACTTT.